The 28 T cell receptor beta chains in this list originate from one sample, sequenced in a study of cytomegalovirus exposure and HLA in healthy donors. Use of 60 Vbeta and 13 Jbeta primers characterized the PCR. The data were produced by immunoSEQ multiplex PCR, yet TCRdb's version contains in-frame clones alone and is incomplete. Among 160,000 or so clones, around 70% were seen once, and the ten largest hold 4.7%. What was sequenced was PBMCs. Receptors were obtained from a young man in good health and CMV-seropositive.

V gene TRBV19 combines with J gene TRBJ1-2; D may be TRBD1 (5 bases). V lost 4 bases to trimming and J lost 1 base, with 13 bases between them. CDR3 length equals 15 residues. CDR1 is LNHDA, CDR2 SQIVND, per germline (reference sequence). The CDR3 region is CASSTTAGFNYGYTF. The CDR3 region has the DNA TGTGCCAGTAGTACGACGGCAGGGTTTAACTATGGCTACACCTTC.

The CDR3 nucleotides are TGTGCCATCAGTGTGCGGGAGAGAAGGTCCTACAATGAGCAGTTCTTC. Translating gives CAISVRERRSYNEQFF. The chain links TRBV10-3 to TRBJ2-1; TRBD2 matches at 7 bases. The CDR3 has 16 amino acids. The trim removed 4 bases at V and 1 base at J, leaving 7 bases unmatched. The germline V gene encodes CDR1 ENHRY and CDR2 SYGVKD.

The V gene is TRBV19, the J gene TRBJ2-5, with D perhaps matching TRBD2 (6 bases). The CDR3 loop spans 14 amino acids. In germline, CDR1 is LNHDA, CDR2 SQIVND (reference sequence). With 5 bases removed from V and 4 bases from J, the gap between germline ends came to 14 bases. CDR3 nucleotides: TGTGCCAGTAGTGGGGAGGTAGAGCCAGAGACCCAGTACTTC. It codes for CASSGEVEPETQYF.

J is TRBJ2-2 and V is TRBV19, with 8 nucleotides matching TRBD2. From germline, CDR1 is LNHDA and CDR2 SQIVND (reference sequence). V dropped 3 bases and J dropped 2; count of bases not matched to a gene: 5. The CDR3 is made up of 16 amino acids. CDR3 loop: CASSISAGVNTGELFF. The CDR3 nucleotides read TGTGCCAGTAGTATCTCAGCGGGGGTTAACACCGGGGAGCTGTTTTTT.

The chain employs TRBV29-1 and TRBJ1-2; 8 positions agree with TRBD1. Trimming cost V 5 bases and J 5 bases; bases outside gene matches: 13. The V gene's germline CDR1 is SQVTM and CDR2 ANQGSEA. The CDR3 spans 15 residues. The CDR3 loop is CSVHNADRVGYGYTF. CDR3 nucleotide sequence: TGCAGCGTTCATAACGCGGACAGGGTCGGGTATGGCTACACCTTC.

CDR3 amino acids: CASSSYNQPQHF. The CDR3 nucleotides read TGTGCCAGCAGCTCCTACAATCAGCCCCAGCATTTT. The chain couples TRBV7-2 to TRBJ1-5, with unresolved D. Germline lookup yields CDR1 SGHTA and CDR2 FQGNSA. There are 12 residues in the CDR3. The germline V and J ends were trimmed by 4 bases and 3 bases, with 4 bases remaining between them. Full variable domain (remainder filled in from reference TRBV7-2 and TRBJ1-5): GAGVSQSPSNKVTEKGKDVELRCDPISGHTALYWYRQSLGQGLEFLIYFQGNSAPDKSGLPSDRFSAERTGGSVSTLTIQRTQQEDSAVYLCASSSYNQPQHFGDGTRLSIL.

This rearrangement joins TRBV5-1 to TRBJ2-2; possible D gene TRBD2, 9 bases. The CDR3 sequence is 16 residues long. V was pared by 7 bases and J by 7 bases, with 23 bases between. Germline CDR1 and CDR2: SGHRS and YFSETQ. The CDR3 nucleotides read TGCGCCAGCCACAGGGGGACTAGCAAGGAGGTCGGGGAGCTGTTTTTT. Protein product: CASHRGTSKEVGELFF.

The CDR3 is CASSLGVTSFVGYTF. Here the CDR3 DNA reads TGTGCCAGCAGTTTAGGTGTCACCAGTTTTGTTGGCTACACCTTC. This chain uses TRBV27 with TRBJ1-2; D gene uncertain. Trimming removed 2 bases from V and 7 bases from J, with 17 bases in between. The CDR3 is made up of 15 amino acids. Germline loops: CDR1 MNHEY, CDR2 SMNVEV (reference sequence).

The chain is built from TRBV5-8 and TRBJ2-3, with 15 bases that match TRBD2. CDR1 is SGHTS, CDR2 YDEGEE, per germline. This CDR3 comprises 18 residues. V lost 2 bases to trimming and J lost 1 base; unmatched junction nucleotides: 5. The CDR3: CASSFGLAGGTGTDTQYF. In nucleotides, the CDR3 is TGTGCCAGCAGCTTTGGACTAGCGGGAGGGACGGGCACAGATACGCAGTATTTT.

The rearrangement uses TRBV11-1 and TRBJ2-2; D gene unclear. V was trimmed by 1 base and J by 3 bases, leaving 9 bases between them. There are 15 residues in the CDR3. CDR1 SGHAT and CDR2 FQDESV come from the germline V gene (reference sequence). The chain's CDR3 is CASSLGPVHTGELFF. The CDR3 bases are TGTGCCAGCAGCTTAGGTCCTGTCCACACCGGGGAGCTGTTTTTT. The whole variable domain, remainder taken from reference TRBV11-1 and TRBJ2-2, is EAEVAQSPRYKITEKSQAVAFWCDPISGHATLYWYRQILGQGPELLVQFQDESVVDDSQLPKDRFSAERLKGVDSTLKIQPAELGDSAMYLCASSLGPVHTGELFFGEGSRLTVL.

The chain joins TRBV7-2 to TRBJ1-3, with 8 bases identical to TRBD1. CDR3 length: 14 amino acids. V was clipped by 3 bases and J by 4 bases; unmatched bases: 2. Germline V gene sequence: CDR1 SGHTA, CDR2 FQGNSA. The CDR3 DNA follows: TGTGCCAGCAGCTTCGGGACAGGCGGAAACACCATATATTTT. Protein product: CASSFGTGGNTIYF.

J is TRBJ1-2 and V is TRBV19, with D possibly being TRBD1 (5 bases). The CDR3 runs 18 residues. Germline V gene data show CDR1 as LNHDA and CDR2 as SQIVND (reference sequence). Trimming took 4 bases from V and 4 from J, leaving 25 bases between them. This CDR3 is CASSSPPLGHLNLYGYTF. The CDR3 coding sequence is TGTGCCAGTAGTAGCCCACCCCTTGGACACCTCAACCTCTATGGCTACACCTTC. The full variable domain, in which reference TRBV19 and TRBJ1-2 provide the parts outside the CDR3, is DGGITQSPKYLFRKEGQNVTLSCEQNLNHDAMYWYRQDPGQGLRLIYYSQIVNDFQKGDIAEGYSVSREKKESFPLTVTSAQKNPTAFYLCASSSPPLGHLNLYGYTFGSGTRLTVV.

The chain combines TRBV20-1 with TRBJ2-7, with 7 bases lining up with TRBD2. In germline, CDR1 is DFQATT, CDR2 SNEGSKA (reference sequence). CDR3 length equals 11 residues. The CDR3 sequence is CSGGGGGEQYV. The CDR3 bases are TGCTCGGGAGGCGGGGGTGGCGAGCAGTACGTC.

V is TRBV21-1 and J is TRBJ2-6; the table calls TRBD2, which could not be checked here. TRBV21-1 constitutes a pseudogene. CDR3 length: 14 residues. Here the CDR3 reads CASRGLSGANVLTF. CDR3 nucleotide sequence: TGTGCCAGCAGAGGACTCTCTGGGGCCAACGTCCTGACTTTC.

The chain recombines TRBV10-3 with TRBJ1-2, with no clear D. CDR1 is ENHRY, CDR2 SYGVKD, per germline. The CDR3 sequence is 13 residues long. The V end was cut by 2 bases, the J end by 3 bases, with 7 bases between. CDR3 protein: CAISETVYYGYTF. CDR3 nucleotides: TGTGCCATCAGTGAGACAGTATACTATGGCTACACCTTC.

The chain uses TRBV28 and TRBJ2-7; maybe TRBD1 (6 bases). Trimming shortened V by 4 bases and J by 2 bases, and 12 bases separated the two germline ends. This CDR3 spans 14 amino acids. Germline-derived CDR1 and CDR2 are MDHEN and SYDVKM. The CDR3: CASSSRDTTYEQYV. The CDR3, as DNA: TGTGCCAGCAGTTCCCGGGACACCACCTACGAGCAGTACGTC.

This clone was observed once. This chain links TRBV11-2 with TRBJ1-2; the D gene is possibly TRBD1 (6 bases). CDR3 length equals 14 residues. V was cut by 5 bases and J by 2 bases, with 12 bases left in between. CDR1 SGHAT and CDR2 FQNNGV come from the germline V gene. The CDR3 DNA reads TGTGCCAGCAGCCGTCCGGGGGGCAACTATGGCTACACCTTC. Protein: CASSRPGGNYGYTF.

This clone occurred a few times. The V gene is TRBV28, the J gene TRBJ1-6, with TRBD1 identical over 7 bases. Trimming at V came to 9 bases and at J to 9 bases, leaving 17 bases not matched to a gene. Germline V gene lookup returns CDR1 MDHEN and CDR2 SYDVKM. The CDR3 consists of 16 residues. The CDR3 is CASRFRTGAMGSPLHF. For the CDR3, the DNA is TGTGCCAGTAGATTCCGGACAGGAGCAATGGGTTCACCCCTCCACTTT.

This clone has more than one count but fewer than ten. This chain links TRBV5-1 with TRBJ1-1; D is undetermined. V gave up 4 bases and J gave up 1 base, with 8 bases separating them. Germline V lookup: CDR1 SGHRS, CDR2 YFSETQ. The CDR3 is made up of 13 amino acids. The CDR3 sequence: CASSASQNTEAFF. CDR3 DNA sequence: TGCGCCAGCAGCGCAAGCCAGAACACTGAAGCTTTCTTT.

This rearrangement joins TRBV30 to TRBJ2-1; TRBD2 matches at 9 bases. V trimming: 2 bases; J trimming: 4 bases; junction bases outside the gene matches: 9. This CDR3 comprises 16 residues. Germline V gene sequence: CDR1 GTSNPN, CDR2 SVGIG (reference sequence). The CDR3, as DNA: TGTGCCTGGAGTCGAAACAGCGGGGGGCCATACAATGAGCAGTTCTTC. Amino acids: CAWSRNSGGPYNEQFF.

The rearrangement links TRBV27 to TRBJ1-5, with 9 nucleotides matching TRBD1. Germline assignment: CDR1 MNHEY and CDR2 SMNVEV (reference sequence). V dropped 3 bases and J dropped 5; count of bases not matched to a gene: 5. The CDR3 has 15 amino acids. DNA of the CDR3: TGTGCCAGCAGTTTCAGGACAGGGGCAGATCAGCCCCAGCATTTT. Protein: CASSFRTGADQPQHF.

J is TRBJ2-4 and V is TRBV6-5; TRBD2 matches 7 bases. CDR1 is MNHEY, CDR2 SVGAGI, per germline. The J segment lost 6 bases and the V segment lost 0 bases, leaving 5 bases of the junction unmatched. The CDR3 is made up of 15 amino acids. Here the CDR3 DNA reads TGTGCCAGCAGTTACTCGGCGGGAGACGTAAACATTCAGTACTTC. Its translation: CASSYSAGDVNIQYF.

The DNA of the CDR3 is TGTGCCAGTAGTATAGTGGGGACAGAGTACACTGAAGCTTTCTTT. Its translation: CASSIVGTEYTEAFF. J is TRBJ1-1 and V is TRBV19; 7 nucleotides agree with TRBD1. CDR3 length: 15 residues. Germline V gene sequence: CDR1 LNHDA, CDR2 SQIVND (reference sequence). Trimming took 1 base from V and 3 from J; bases not matched to a gene: 5.

This rearrangement joins TRBV29-1 to TRBJ2-3, with D hard to call. The CDR3 is 10 residues long. The V end lost 5 bases, the J end lost 4 bases, and 4 bases lay between the germline ends. Per germline, CDR1 SQVTM and CDR2 ANQGSEA. The CDR3 DNA follows: TGCAGCGTTCTTGCAGATACGCAGTATTTT. Amino acids: CSVLADTQYF.

This chain uses TRBV5-1 with TRBJ1-2; no clear D gene. The V end lost 1 base, the J end lost 4 bases, and 11 bases lay between the germline ends. CDR3 length equals 14 residues. The germline gives CDR1 SGHRS, CDR2 YFSETQ. The DNA for the CDR3 is TGCGCCAGCAGCTTGCATCTGGGAGTCTATGGCTACACCTTC. Protein: CASSLHLGVYGYTF. Combining the CDR3 with reference TRBV5-1 and TRBJ1-2 gives the whole variable domain KAGVTQTPRYLIKTRGQQVTLSCSPISGHRSVSWYQQTPGQGLQFLFEYFSETQRNKGNFPGRFSGRQFSNSRSEMNVSTLELGDSALYLCASSLHLGVYGYTFGSGTRLTVV.

This clone has more than one count but fewer than ten. This chain uses TRBV25-1 with TRBJ1-5, with D uncertain. V gave up 2 bases and J gave up 1 base, with 3 bases separating them. The CDR3 covers 13 residues. Germline CDR1 and CDR2: MGHDK and SYGVNS. The CDR3 region has the DNA TGTGCCAGCAGTGAACGGAGCAATCAGCCCCAGCATTTT. Its protein is CASSERSNQPQHF.

The rearrangement links TRBV15 to TRBJ1-2, with no clear D. Trimming removed 7 bases from V and 7 bases from J, with 16 bases in between. Per the germline V gene, CDR1 is LNHNV and CDR2 is YYDKDF (reference sequence). The CDR3 has 13 residues. CDR3 nucleotide sequence: TGTGCCACCACCCAGGACCCGGGAGGTGGCTACACCTTC. This translates into CATTQDPGGGYTF.

This clone has a handful of counts. For the CDR3, the DNA is TGTGCCAGCAGCTTATCAGGGTCCGCGGTGGATGGCTACACCTTC. It translates to CASSLSGSAVDGYTF. V and J are TRBV7-9 and TRBJ1-2; maybe TRBD1 (5 bases). The CDR3 runs 15 residues. Germline values: CDR1 SEHNR, CDR2 FQNEAQ (reference sequence). Between the trimmed V and J ends, which lost 2 bases and 6 bases, there was a span of 16 bases.